This entry features one T cell receptor beta chain sequence. The sample originates from a study of blood T cell repertoires in COVID-19. In the original workflow: Reference gene primers were amplified, and this amplification served to estimate nucleated cell counts. Profiled with immunoSEQ multiplex PCR; TCRdb holds only in-frame clones, not every one. V, J and clone size reflect that table, while D and trimming were determined from the DNA. The sample records roughly 68,000 clones, roughly 88% being singletons. This CDR3 spans 16 amino acids. Germline assignment: CDR1 SGHRS and CDR2 YFSETQ. V lost 0 bases and J 4 bases, leaving 17 bases between the germline ends. Seattle researchers signed up patients amid active infection and tracked them longitudinally.

The source is a man aged 50 to 60 with COVID-19, enrolled during active disease. The rearrangement joins TRBV5-1 to TRBJ2-7; TRBD2 might be the D (6 bases). Sequencing was done on a sample of peripheral blood. DNA of the CDR3: TGCGCCAGCAGCTTGGCGGTTAGCGGAGATATATACGAGCAGTACTTC. It is translated as CASSLAVSGDIYEQYF.